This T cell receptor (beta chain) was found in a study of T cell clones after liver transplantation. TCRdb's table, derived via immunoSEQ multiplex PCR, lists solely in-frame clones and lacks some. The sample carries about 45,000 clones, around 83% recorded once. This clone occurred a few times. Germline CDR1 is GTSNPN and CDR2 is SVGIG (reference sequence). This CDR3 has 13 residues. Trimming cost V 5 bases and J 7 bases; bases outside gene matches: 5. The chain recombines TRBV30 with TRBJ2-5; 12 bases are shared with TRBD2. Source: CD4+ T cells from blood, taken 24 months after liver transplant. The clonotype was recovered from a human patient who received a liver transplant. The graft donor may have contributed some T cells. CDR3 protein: CAWLTSGSGTQYF. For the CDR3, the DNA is TGTGCCTGGCTGACTAGCGGGAGTGGGACCCAGTACTTC.